This T cell receptor beta chain was retrieved from a study of T cell changes during pregnancy in multiple sclerosis. The table came from immunoSEQ multiplex PCR; TCRdb's copy has only in-frame clones and leaves some out. Here the sample spans around 100,000 clones, roughly nine tenths being singletons. The CDR3 runs 14 residues. Between the trimmed V and J ends, which lost 5 bases and 2 bases, there was a span of 11 bases. Germline V gene data show CDR1 as MRHNA and CDR2 as SNTAGT. Sequencing was performed on peripheral blood, taken after pregnancy. This chain connects TRBV6-4 to TRBJ2-3; D is possibly TRBD2 (6 bases). The sequence derives from a female donor with multiple sclerosis, enrolled in a pregnancy study. This CDR3 is CASSFGGNTDTQYF. In DNA form, the CDR3 reads TGTGCCAGCAGTTTCGGAGGGAACACAGATACGCAGTATTTT.